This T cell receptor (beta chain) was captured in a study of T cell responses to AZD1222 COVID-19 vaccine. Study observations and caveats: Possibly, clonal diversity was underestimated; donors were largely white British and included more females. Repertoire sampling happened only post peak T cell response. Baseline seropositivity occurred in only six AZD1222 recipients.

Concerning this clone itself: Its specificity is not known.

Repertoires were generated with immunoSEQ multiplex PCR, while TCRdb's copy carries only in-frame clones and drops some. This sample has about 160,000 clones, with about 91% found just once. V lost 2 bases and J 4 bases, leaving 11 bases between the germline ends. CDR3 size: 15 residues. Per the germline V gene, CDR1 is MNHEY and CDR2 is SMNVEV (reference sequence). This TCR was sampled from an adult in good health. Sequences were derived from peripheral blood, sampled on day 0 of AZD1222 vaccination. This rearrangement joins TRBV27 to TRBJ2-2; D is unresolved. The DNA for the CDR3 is TGTGCCAGCAGTTTAATGGGGTTGGGCACCGGGGAGCTGTTTTTT. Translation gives CASSLMGLGTGELFF.